This T cell receptor (beta chain) was profiled in a study of shared clonotypes between healthy human individuals. Naive CD8 populations comprised CD45RO-negative cells positively selected for CCR7, excluding terminally differentiated effector memory CD45RA+ cells. Donors were healthy HIV-negative adults without recent acute infections or vaccinations. This CDR3 comprises 15 residues. Trimming cost V 1 base and J 9 bases; bases outside gene matches: 9. CDR1 SGHAT and CDR2 FQNNGV come from the germline V gene. Details on this clone: Its antigen is as yet unknown.

Clones were read by immunoSEQ multiplex PCR, and TCRdb kept only the in-frame ones, dropping some. The sample contains around 2,000,000 clones, about 92% of which appear only once. Whole-study results and caveats: As a rule, naive subsets had a larger estimated richness than memory subsets. Relative to clonotypes present in all four donors, those not shared had lower generation probabilities.

The sample consisted of naive CD8+ T cells from PBMCs. The sequence was obtained from a man between 18 and 35 years old in good health. Some clones in this sample may be carry-over from other donors' samples. This chain connects TRBV11-2 to TRBJ1-5, with TRBD1 matching 7 bases. The CDR3 spells CASSLGTGHLWPQHF. For the CDR3, the DNA is TGTGCCAGCAGCTTAGGGACAGGTCACCTATGGCCCCAGCATTTT.